This T cell receptor beta chain emerged from a study of radiotherapy plus CTLA-4 blockade in lung cancer. Germline V gives CDR1 LNHDA, CDR2 SQIVND (reference sequence). The CDR3 is 17 residues long. Trimming removed 5 bases from V and 5 bases from J, with 22 bases in between. The assay was immunoSEQ multiplex PCR, and TCRdb's table has in-frame clones only and misses some. This sample has about 60,000 clones, with around 80% found just once. This TCR came from a human donor with non-small cell lung cancer who had a partial response to radiotherapy plus ipilimumab. Sequencing was performed on peripheral blood, taken from a patient treated with radiotherapy plus ipilimumab. V is TRBV19 and J is TRBJ1-5, with D possibly TRBD1 on 6 matching bases. The CDR3 coding sequence is TGTGCCAGTAGTTATAACAGGGCTGGGGCGGGCGATCAGCCCCAGCATTTT. Amino acids: CASSYNRAGAGDQPQHF. The whole variable domain, remainder taken from reference TRBV19 and TRBJ1-5, is DGGITQSPKYLFRKEGQNVTLSCEQNLNHDAMYWYRQDPGQGLRLIYYSQIVNDFQKGDIAEGYSVSREKKESFPLTVTSAQKNPTAFYLCASSYNRAGAGDQPQHFGDGTRLSIL.